This T cell receptor beta chain was identified in a study of high-grade serous ovarian cancer treatment subgroups (dated by TCRdb to the early 2020s). With regard to the full study: On average, sequencing produced about 14,000 reads and around 6,900 unique TCR beta rearrangements for each sample. TCR beta repertoires were profiled in patients with high-grade serous ovarian cancer who were grouped, under a laparoscopic triage algorithm, by complete gross resection or by neoadjuvant chemotherapy response. Of the roughly 30 patients in the cohort, roughly 10 had no residual disease after primary surgery (R0), roughly 10 were excellent NACT responders, and roughly 10 were poor NACT responders. One primary tumor sample and two metastatic tumor samples were collected from each patient, for a total of 90 samples. Overall study outcomes, separate from this receptor: TCR clonal relatedness was found to be positively correlated with neoantigen level and, by trend, with copy number variation and mutation load derived from whole-genome sequencing. Tumors from the same patient had repertoire similarity ranging from about 0.1 to 0.79, while tumors from different patients showed almost no similarity. TCR repertoire analyses were focused on CDR3, and CDR1 and CDR2 were not analyzed. Spatial information was not captured by bulk tumor TCR sequencing, so insight into HGSC tumor complexity and diversity was limited.

Collection of tumor samples took place before definitive surgery or chemotherapy. The MD Anderson Biospecimen Extraction Resource handled genomic DNA extraction, while the MD Anderson Cancer Genomics Laboratory carried out the TCR sequencing. High-throughput TCR profiling via ImmunoSEQ was performed on the 90 or so tumor samples. On the authors' methods: The repertoire diversity metrics included richness (unique productive sequences), clonality, evenness and relatedness, and the Bhattacharyya coefficient was used to measure similarity between samples. Conclusions stayed consistent in a sensitivity analysis that left out TCRs with fewer than two reads. The immuneACCESS repertoire file appears here via TCRdb, limited to in-frame rearrangements. These files lack a portion of the clones; in checked studies, under half of the deficit traces to unresolved V genes, and the cause of the others is not known. That table furnishes V, J and clone size, whereas the DNA furnished D and trimming. For this sample the table gives fewer than 35,000 clones, of which around 84% were detected only once. In total, the top ten clones hold under 2.5% of the sample.

Concerning this clone: Its antigen is not yet known. There are no base qualities to consult, and no much larger clone falls within one base.

Including cysteine and phenylalanine, the CDR3 has 14 amino acids. Only the CDR3 part of the read is kept: 42 bases, read in frame from the first base. CDR1 and CDR2, per the germline V gene, are SGHVS and FNYEAQ. Trimming at the junction amounts to 5 bases on V and 1 base on J, and the germline ends lie 9 bases apart. The receptor was derived from a human donor with high-grade serous ovarian cancer. Recombination linked TRBV7-6 to TRBJ1-5, with a weak D call of TRBD1 (5 bases match). Sequencing used tumor tissue. The DNA is as follows: TGTGCCAGCAGCCCGACAGTAAGCAATCAGCCCCAGCATTTT. Its protein is CASSPTVSNQPQHF. The entire variable domain, with the stretches around the CDR3 drawn from the reference TRBV7-6 and TRBJ1-5 proteins, is GAGVSQSPRYKVTKRGQDVALRCDPISGHVSLYWYRQALGQGPEFLTYFNYEAQQDKSGLPNDRFSAERPEGSISTLTIQRTEQRDSAMYRCASSPTVSNQPQHFGDGTRLSIL.